This T cell receptor (beta chain) is from a study of shared clonotypes between healthy human individuals. It was across several immunoSEQ plates that each subset's genomic DNA was evenly split. It was about 210 ng DNA, 25,000 to 35,000 T cell genomes, that sorted-subset replicate PCRs used. Libraries were prepared by immunoSEQ multiplex PCR; TCRdb keeps only in-frame clonotypes and omits some of them. This table has more than 200,000 clones, 65% to 70% appearing once. Comments on this clone: Its antigen remains unknown.

Study results and limitations: When compared with the clonotypes that were shared by all four sorted-subset donors, the non-shared clonotypes turned out to have lower generation probabilities. Among the subsets, naive ones generally showed larger estimated richness than memory ones.

Sequences were obtained from memory CD4+ T cells sorted from blood. The subset was: CD45RA-negative fraction. The receptor's source is a man in his thirties or forties in good health.

The DNA of the CDR3 is TGTGCCAGCAGCCCTCAACGTAGCGGGAGATGGACCGGGGAGCTGTTTTTT. It yields the protein CASSPQRSGRWTGELFF. The J gene is TRBJ2-2, the V gene TRBV9; 9 bases fit TRBD2. V was pared by 4 bases and J by 5 bases, with 12 bases of the junction left unmatched. CDR3 length: 17 residues. Germline V CDR1 and CDR2: SGDLS, YYNGEE.